This record looks at one T cell receptor (beta chain) sequence and its context. The data were obtained in a study of blood T cell repertoires in COVID-19. For the study at large: From the United States, Italy and Spain came samples of acute and convalescent COVID-19. PBMCs, B-cell-depleted T cells, or T cells provided the cDNA or gDNA that made up the material.

The data were produced by immunoSEQ multiplex PCR, yet TCRdb's version contains in-frame clones alone and is incomplete. This sample has approximately 250,000 clones, with about 89% found just once. CDR3 length: 12 residues. The junction had 4 bases not matched to a gene; V was cut back by 5 bases and J by 6 bases. CDR1 is SQVTM, CDR2 ANQGSEA, per germline. The chain is built from TRBV29-1 and TRBJ2-7; 10 bases align to TRBD1. The source is an older woman who had recovered from COVID-19. The source material was peripheral blood. The CDR3 sequence: CSVWDRGSEQYF. The CDR3 bases are TGCAGCGTTTGGGACAGGGGTTCCGAGCAGTACTTC.